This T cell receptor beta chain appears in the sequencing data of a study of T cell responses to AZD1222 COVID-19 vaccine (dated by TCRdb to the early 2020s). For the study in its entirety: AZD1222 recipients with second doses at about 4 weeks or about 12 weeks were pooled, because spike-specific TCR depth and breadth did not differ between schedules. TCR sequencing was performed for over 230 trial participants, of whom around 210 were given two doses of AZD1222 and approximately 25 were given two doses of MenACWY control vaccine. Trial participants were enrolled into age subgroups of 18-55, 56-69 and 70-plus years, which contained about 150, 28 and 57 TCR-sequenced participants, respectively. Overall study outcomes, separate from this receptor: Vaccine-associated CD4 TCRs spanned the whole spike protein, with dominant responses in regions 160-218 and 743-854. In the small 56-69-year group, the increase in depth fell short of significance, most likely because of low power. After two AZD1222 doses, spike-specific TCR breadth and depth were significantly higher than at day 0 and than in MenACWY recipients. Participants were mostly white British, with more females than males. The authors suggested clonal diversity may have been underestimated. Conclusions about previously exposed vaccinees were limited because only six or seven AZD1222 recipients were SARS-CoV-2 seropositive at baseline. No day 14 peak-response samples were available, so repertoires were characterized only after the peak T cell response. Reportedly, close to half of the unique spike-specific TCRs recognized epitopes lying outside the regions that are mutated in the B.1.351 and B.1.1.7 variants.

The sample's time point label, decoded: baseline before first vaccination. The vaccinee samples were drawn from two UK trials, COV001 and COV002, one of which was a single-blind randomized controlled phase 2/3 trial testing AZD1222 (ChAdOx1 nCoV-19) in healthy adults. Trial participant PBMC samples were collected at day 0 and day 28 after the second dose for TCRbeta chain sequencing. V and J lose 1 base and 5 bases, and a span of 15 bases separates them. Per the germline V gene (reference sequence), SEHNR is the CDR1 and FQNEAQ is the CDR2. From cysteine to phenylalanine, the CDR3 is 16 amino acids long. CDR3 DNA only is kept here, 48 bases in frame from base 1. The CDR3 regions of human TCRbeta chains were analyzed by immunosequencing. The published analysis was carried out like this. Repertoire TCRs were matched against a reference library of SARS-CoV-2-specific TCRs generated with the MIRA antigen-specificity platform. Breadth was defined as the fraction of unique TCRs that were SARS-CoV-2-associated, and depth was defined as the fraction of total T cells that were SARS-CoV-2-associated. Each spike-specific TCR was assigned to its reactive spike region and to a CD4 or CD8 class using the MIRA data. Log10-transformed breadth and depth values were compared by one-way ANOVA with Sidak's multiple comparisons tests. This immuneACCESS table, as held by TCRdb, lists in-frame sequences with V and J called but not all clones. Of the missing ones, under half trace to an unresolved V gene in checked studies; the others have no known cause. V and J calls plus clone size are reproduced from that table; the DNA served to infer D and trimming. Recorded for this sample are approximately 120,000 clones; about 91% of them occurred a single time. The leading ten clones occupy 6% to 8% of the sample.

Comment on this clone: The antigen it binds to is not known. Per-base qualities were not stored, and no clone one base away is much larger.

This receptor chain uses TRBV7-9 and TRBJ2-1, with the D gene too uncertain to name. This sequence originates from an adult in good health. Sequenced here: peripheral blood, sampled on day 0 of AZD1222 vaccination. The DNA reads TGTGCCAGCAGCTTAGAAGGTTTAGGGAAGCACAATGAGCAGTTCTTC. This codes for CASSLEGLGKHNEQFF.